This is a list of T cell receptor beta chains from one sample in a study of CD8 T cells in Susac syndrome. TCRdb fed the immunoSEQ multiplex PCR reads into MiXCR, producing one record per CDR3 protein. Here the sample spans about 94,000 distinct CDR3 sequences, over 90% being singletons. Sequenced: CD4+ T cells from PBMCs. The source is a human donor with Susac syndrome. CDR3s include the opening cysteine and the closing phenylalanine or tryptophan. Fields, in order: V gene, J gene, CDR3 protein.

V gene: TRBV12-3/TRBV12-4; J gene: TRBJ2-6; CDR3 protein: CASRRQGVGGANVLTF
V gene: TRBV11-2; J gene: TRBJ2-6; CDR3 protein: CASSSHRRGQGAGGANVLTF
V gene: TRBV6-5; J gene: TRBJ2-3; CDR3 protein: CASSYSGQGRTDTQYF
V gene: TRBV20-1; J gene: TRBJ1-6; CDR3 protein: CSARDGSGPVTLHF
V gene: TRBV2; J gene: TRBJ2-1; CDR3 protein: CASSEWSLYNEQFF
V gene: TRBV30; J gene: TRBJ2-7; CDR3 protein: CAWTPSGGIEQYF
V gene: TRBV4-1; J gene: TRBJ2-7; CDR3 protein: CASSRADASYEQYF
V gene: TRBV2; J gene: TRBJ1-2; CDR3 protein: CASSESSLANYGYTF
V gene: TRBV20-1; J gene: TRBJ2-4; CDR3 protein: CSATGENIQYF
V gene: TRBV15; J gene: TRBJ1-3; CDR3 protein: CATSLLQEAGNTIYF
V gene: TRBV5-8; J gene: TRBJ2-7; CDR3 protein: CASSLVSGVRYEQYF
V gene: TRBV25-1; J gene: TRBJ1-2; CDR3 protein: CASSEGHYGYTF
V gene: TRBV12-3/TRBV12-4; J gene: TRBJ2-3; CDR3 protein: CASKLGGASTDTQYF
V gene: TRBV7-9; J gene: TRBJ2-4; CDR3 protein: CASSPKIAGGRLAKNIQYF
V gene: TRBV6-6; J gene: TRBJ1-6; CDR3 protein: CASSYTGTEGSPLHF
V gene: TRBV7-3; J gene: TRBJ2-3; CDR3 protein: CASSLGLAGTDTQYF
V gene: TRBV20-1; J gene: TRBJ1-4; CDR3 protein: CSARFTGSSEKLFF
V gene: TRBV20-1; J gene: TRBJ1-2; CDR3 protein: CSARDIVLGGDYGYTF
V gene: TRBV27; J gene: TRBJ1-2; CDR3 protein: CATGVGQGLTYGYTF
V gene: TRBV4-3; J gene: TRBJ1-1; CDR3 protein: CASSQDRSKAEAFF
V gene: TRBV11-2; J gene: TRBJ1-1; CDR3 protein: CASSLNTGGVGTEAFF
V gene: TRBV9; J gene: TRBJ1-1; CDR3 protein: CASSVEGRRNTEAFF
V gene: TRBV24-1; J gene: TRBJ2-5; CDR3 protein: CATSDDGVAETQYF
V gene: TRBV2; J gene: TRBJ1-2; CDR3 protein: CASSGNFNYGYTF
V gene: TRBV28; J gene: TRBJ2-3; CDR3 protein: CASTDRGGAYTDTQYF
V gene: TRBV18; J gene: TRBJ1-1; CDR3 protein: CASSPLAGSNTEAFF
V gene: TRBV9; J gene: TRBJ2-3; CDR3 protein: CASSTGLQADTDTQYF
V gene: TRBV9; J gene: TRBJ1-1; CDR3 protein: CASSPVLTNTEAFF
V gene: TRBV12-5; J gene: TRBJ2-7; CDR3 protein: CASGLDLGGPAFYEQYF
V gene: TRBV13; J gene: TRBJ2-5; CDR3 protein: CASSATGEETQYF
V gene: TRBV11-2; J gene: TRBJ2-5; CDR3 protein: CASSTRRTSAAETQYF
V gene: TRBV29-1; J gene: TRBJ1-1; CDR3 protein: CSVRQAADTEAFF
V gene: TRBV9; J gene: TRBJ2-1; CDR3 protein: CASSFPTGSSYNEQFF
V gene: TRBV12-3/TRBV12-4; J gene: TRBJ1-1; CDR3 protein: CASSWTGEGTEAFF
V gene: TRBV5-1; J gene: TRBJ2-5; CDR3 protein: CASSLYGQETQYF
V gene: TRBV9; J gene: TRBJ2-5; CDR3 protein: CASSVEEQETQYF
V gene: TRBV5-1; J gene: TRBJ1-1; CDR3 protein: CASSSQVNTEAFF
V gene: TRBV29-1; J gene: TRBJ2-5; CDR3 protein: CSVEENQETQYF
V gene: TRBV6-5; J gene: TRBJ1-6; CDR3 protein: CASSSSPTVTPLHF
V gene: TRBV6-2/TRBV6-3; J gene: TRBJ2-7; CDR3 protein: CASSQASYEQYF
V gene: TRBV30; J gene: TRBJ2-3; CDR3 protein: CAWKGLAYVRDTQYF
V gene: TRBV12-5; J gene: TRBJ2-1; CDR3 protein: CASGLSRLADEQFF
V gene: TRBV29-1; J gene: TRBJ2-2; CDR3 protein: CSVETEGAGTGELFF
V gene: TRBV4-2; J gene: TRBJ2-3; CDR3 protein: CASSQDPGNTDTQYF
V gene: TRBV30; J gene: TRBJ1-2; CDR3 protein: CAWSVRGFGYTF
V gene: TRBV12-3/TRBV12-4; J gene: TRBJ2-2; CDR3 protein: CASSFPNTGELFF
V gene: TRBV9; J gene: TRBJ1-3; CDR3 protein: CASSLGGPSGNTIYF
V gene: TRBV20-1; J gene: TRBJ2-3; CDR3 protein: CSASLGALTGPDTQYF
V gene: TRBV5-6; J gene: TRBJ2-1; CDR3 protein: CASSTVAGREQFF
V gene: TRBV9; J gene: TRBJ2-7; CDR3 protein: CASSGSGTSSEQYF
V gene: TRBV29-1; J gene: TRBJ2-1; CDR3 protein: CSVEGRESYNEQFF
V gene: TRBV11-2; J gene: TRBJ1-2; CDR3 protein: CASRTTATINYGYTF
V gene: TRBV20-1; J gene: TRBJ1-3; CDR3 protein: CSARDTRGDENTIYF
V gene: TRBV4-3; J gene: TRBJ2-7; CDR3 protein: CASSQEGSNTYEQYF